The 9 T cell receptor beta chains below all came from one sample that was sequenced in a study of identical twins. TCRdb re-derived calls from the 5' RACE reads in MiXCR, one entry per CDR3 protein. The data contain 470,000 or so distinct CDR3 sequences, 24% of them singletons. These records were also assigned to another study, of T cells expressing NK-cell markers.

Sequences were obtained from CD4+ T cells sorted from blood. The receptors were sampled from a woman in her late teens or twenties in good health.

This clonotype was observed at least ten times. This chain uses TRBV4-2 with TRBJ2-3; 9 bases align to TRBD2. The CDR3 extends over 17 amino acids. J was trimmed by 3 bases and V by 0 bases; bases with no gene match: 7. Germline V CDR1 and CDR2: LGHNA, YNFKEQ. The CDR3 nucleotides read TGTGCCAGCAGCCAAGATTTGGCGGGGGGGGGAACAGATACGCAGTATTTT. Protein: CASSQDLAGGGTDTQYF.

CDR3 nucleotide sequence: TGCGCCAGCAGCAGGACAGGGCATGGGGCTAATGAAAAACTGTTTTTT. Amino acid sequence: CASSRTGHGANEKLFF. This chain uses TRBV5-1 with TRBJ1-4; 8 nucleotides match TRBD1. V was pared by 4 bases and J by 3 bases, with 8 bases of the junction left unmatched. The CDR3 consists of 16 residues. CDR1 and CDR2 from the germline V gene are SGHRS and YFSETQ.

This clonotype appeared a few times. The J gene is TRBJ2-6, the V gene TRBV12-3 or TRBV12-4; unclear D gene. V lost 6 bases and J lost 2, with 8 bases in between. The CDR3 is 14 residues long. As DNA, the CDR3 is TGTGCCAGCAGGTTTTACACTGGGGCCAACGTCCTGACTTTC. Its translation is CASRFYTGANVLTF.

The rearrangement links TRBV9 to TRBJ2-5; TRBD2 matches 8 bases. V shed 2 bases, J shed 3 bases, and the junction held 3 bases outside the gene matches. From germline, CDR1 is SGDLS and CDR2 YYNGEE. There are 14 residues in the CDR3. This CDR3 reads CASSVSGGEETQYF. The CDR3 coding sequence is TGTGCCAGCAGCGTCTCCGGGGGGGAAGAGACCCAGTACTTC.

This clonotype was seen a few times. The chain uses TRBV3-1 and TRBJ2-1; 10 nucleotides line up with TRBD2. The CDR3 totals 15 residues. Looked up from germline, CDR1 is LGHDT and CDR2 is YNNKEL (reference sequence). With V trimmed by 6 bases and J by 5 bases, 7 bases remained unmatched. The CDR3 protein is CASRRSGGAHNEQFF. The CDR3 coding sequence is TGTGCCAGCAGACGCAGCGGGGGGGCCCACAATGAGCAGTTCTTC.

The V call is TRBV29-1, the J call TRBJ2-3, with 8 bases that match TRBD1. The V gene's germline CDR1 is SQVTM and CDR2 ANQGSEA. The V and J ends lost 7 bases and 3 bases, in that order; junction bases with no gene match: 3. The CDR3 covers 12 residues. The DNA for the CDR3 is TGCAGCGGAGGACAGGGAACAGATACGCAGTATTTT. Translated, it gives CSGGQGTDTQYF.

This clonotype was seen a handful of times. The V and J genes are TRBV11-2 and TRBJ2-1; tentatively, D is TRBD1 or TRBD2 (5 bases each). Deletions cut 4 bases from V and 2 bases from J, with 18 bases between. Germline V lookup: CDR1 SGHAT, CDR2 FQNNGV. This CDR3 is 17 amino acids long. The DNA for the CDR3 is TGTGCCAGCAGCTCCTTTGCCGGGACGCTTACCTACAATGAGCAGTTCTTC. This codes for CASSSFAGTLTYNEQFF.

This clonotype was found many times. The gene calls are TRBV12-3 or TRBV12-4 and TRBJ2-2; no clear D gene. This CDR3 spans 13 amino acids. With 6 bases removed from V and 1 base from J, the gap between germline ends came to 6 bases. In DNA form, the CDR3 reads TGTGCCAGCAGGCGACAGAACACCGGGGAGCTGTTTTTT. The encoded protein is CASRRQNTGELFF.

V and J are TRBV20-1 and TRBJ2-5; TRBD1 is a possible D gene (6 bases). V lost 4 bases and J 7 bases, leaving 7 bases between the germline ends. The CDR3 is 10 amino acids. Germline V gene lookup returns CDR1 DFQATT and CDR2 SNEGSKA (reference sequence). The chain's CDR3 is CSATRGTQYF. CDR3 bases: TGCAGTGCTACCAGGGGGACCCAGTACTTC.